The entry below gives a single T cell receptor (beta chain) sequence along with its context. Its antigen is as yet unknown. CDR3 length equals 11 residues. Germline assignment: CDR1 MNHNY and CDR2 SVGAGI (reference sequence). V was pared by 7 bases and J by 6 bases, with 8 bases between. The data were obtained in a study of OX40 agonist ivuxolimab in advanced cancers. Assay: immunoSEQ multiplex PCR; the TCRdb copy retains only in-frame clones and omits some. The sample has 65,000 or so clones; 80% to 95% are singletons. Study-level findings and limits: Dosing at 0.1 to 3.0 mg/kg was accompanied by clonal expansion of CD4+ and CD8+ blood T cells by week 6.

The TCR comes from an adult with an advanced solid tumor such as melanoma, head and neck, liver or kidney cancer. The source material was CD4+ or CD8+ T cells sorted from blood, sampled in a trial of the OX40 agonist ivuxolimab. This sequence joins TRBV6-6 and TRBJ2-3; no clear D gene. The CDR3 region has the DNA TGTGCCAGCATCACCGCGGATACGCAGTATTTT. It is translated as CASITADTQYF.